The clone carrying this T cell receptor (beta chain) was counted ten times or more. Its antigen is unknown. One entry per CDR3 protein results from TCRdb running MiXCR on the 5' RACE reads. The table has some 200,000 distinct CDR3 sequences, under 3.5% seen once. This sample stems from a study of T cells after yellow fever vaccination. Study results and limitations: Some clonotypes were seen in both the CD4 and the CD8 compartments. These made up a small share and likely arose from convergent recombination.

Germline lookup yields CDR1 SGHTA and CDR2 FQGTGA. V trimming: 6 bases; J trimming: 6 bases; junction bases outside the gene matches: 7. The length of the CDR3 is 14 residues. The material sequenced was CD4+ T cells sorted from PBMCs, taken 10 days after the yellow fever booster vaccination. The chain employs TRBV7-3 and TRBJ2-2, with TRBD2 matching over 7 bases. This sequence originates from a man younger than 35 who received the YFV17D yellow fever vaccine. This chain's CDR3 is CASSSFGGAGELFF. The CDR3 coding sequence is TGTGCCAGCAGTTCCTTTGGGGGGGCCGGGGAGCTGTTTTTT.